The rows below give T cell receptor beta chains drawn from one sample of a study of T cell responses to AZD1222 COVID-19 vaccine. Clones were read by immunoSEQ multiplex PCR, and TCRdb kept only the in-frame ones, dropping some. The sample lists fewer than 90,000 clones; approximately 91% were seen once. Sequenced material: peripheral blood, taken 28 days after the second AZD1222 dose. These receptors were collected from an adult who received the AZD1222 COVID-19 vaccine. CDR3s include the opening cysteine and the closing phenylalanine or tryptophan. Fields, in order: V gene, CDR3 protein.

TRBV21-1 CASSTRQGPTEAFF
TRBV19 CASSSSGNTDTQYF
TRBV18 CASSRQGTENTEAFF
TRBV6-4 CASSGNENNEQFF
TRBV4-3 CASSHPGANEQFF
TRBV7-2 CASSSQPGTGREKLFF
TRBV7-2 CASSFRVLIAGPLGTQYF
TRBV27 CASSLRGSGELFF
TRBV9 CASSAGTGVTYEQYF
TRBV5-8 CAIRYYEGYGYTF
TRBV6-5 CASSQLAGRGNEQFF
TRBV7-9 CASSYFMTGASEGYTF
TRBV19 CASSIQAGKGNQPQHF
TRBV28 CASTLRGGSNQPQHF
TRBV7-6 CASSLRTTPLAQFF
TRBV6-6 CASTQRSQTYEQYF